These 24 T cell receptor beta chains originate from one sample sequenced in a study of T cell repertoires in cytomegalovirus infection. TCRdb reprocessed the reads via MiXCR and lists one record per CDR3 protein. The table includes about 740,000 distinct CDR3 sequences, under 40% detected once. Source material: PBMCs. The receptors come from a human donor in good health (CMV status not recorded). Some clones in this sample may be carry-over from other donors' samples.

This clonotype was recorded a few times. V gene TRBV2 combines with J gene TRBJ2-2; no definite D call. Trimming stripped 0 bases from V and 6 bases from J, with 5 bases between. The CDR3 is 13 residues long. The germline gives CDR1 SNHLY, CDR2 FYNNEI. DNA for the CDR3: TGTGCCAGCAGTGAAGCAGTCTCCGGGGAGCTGTTTTTT. As protein: CASSEAVSGELFF.

This clonotype has a handful of counts. This chain connects TRBV25-1 to TRBJ2-3, with D maybe TRBD1 (6 bases). The CDR3 has 13 amino acids. With 4 bases removed from V and 4 bases from J, the gap between germline ends came to 9 bases. Germline loops: CDR1 MGHDK, CDR2 SYGVNS. The DNA of the CDR3 is TGTGCCAGCAGTGGACAGGTTGCAGATACGCAGTATTTT. This gives the protein CASSGQVADTQYF.

The chain is built from TRBV5-1 and TRBJ1-3; D is ambiguous. V was shortened by 1 base and J by 1 base, with 6 bases between the two germline ends. The CDR3 spans 14 residues. Germline CDR1 is SGHRS and CDR2 is YFSETQ. The CDR3 nucleotides read TGCGCCAGCAGCTTGAGTACATCTGGAAACACCATATATTTT. Its translation is CASSLSTSGNTIYF. Full variable domain (outside the CDR3, taken from reference TRBV5-1 and TRBJ1-3): KAGVTQTPRYLIKTRGQQVTLSCSPISGHRSVSWYQQTPGQGLQFLFEYFSETQRNKGNFPGRFSGRQFSNSRSEMNVSTLELGDSALYLCASSLSTSGNTIYFGEGSWLTVV.

The gene calls are TRBV28 and TRBJ2-2; D uncertain. The germline CDR1 and CDR2 sequences are MDHEN and SYDVKM. CDR3 length: 15 amino acids. Trimming shortened V by 3 bases and J by 0 bases, and 8 bases separated the two germline ends. CDR3 bases: TGTGCCAGCAGTTTGTGGCTGACGAACACCGGGGAGCTGTTTTTT. This sequence encodes CASSLWLTNTGELFF.

This clonotype was counted a few times. The chain links TRBV9 to TRBJ2-7; D is undetermined. There are 14 residues in the CDR3. With 0 bases removed from V and 2 bases from J, the gap between germline ends came to 9 bases. Germline CDR1 reads SGDLS; CDR2 reads YYNGEE. The CDR3 sequence: CASSVDPGPYEQYF. As DNA, the CDR3 is TGTGCCAGCAGCGTAGATCCCGGACCCTACGAGCAGTACTTC. The full variable domain, rest sourced from reference TRBV9 and TRBJ2-7, is DSGVTQTPKHLITATGQRVTLRCSPRSGDLSVYWYQQSLDQGLQFLIQYYNGEERAKGNILERFSAQQFPDLHSELNLSSLELGDSALYFCASSVDPGPYEQYFGPGTRLTVT.

This clonotype was seen at least ten times. This chain links TRBV7-2 with TRBJ1-1, with D maybe TRBD1 (6 bases). This CDR3 is built from 13 residues. V gave up 1 base and J gave up 8 bases, with 11 bases separating them. Germline lookup yields CDR1 SGHTA and CDR2 FQGNSA. CDR3 sequence (DNA): TGTGCCAGCAGCTTAGTGGATGGGGGCGAAGCTTTCTTT. It codes for CASSLVDGGEAFF.

The rearrangement links TRBV7-2 to TRBJ1-4; weak D call: TRBD1 (6 bases). CDR3 length: 14 amino acids. Germline V gene data show CDR1 as SGHTA and CDR2 as FQGNSA. Trimming took 5 bases from V and 4 from J, leaving 11 bases between them. This CDR3 is CASSPQGSNEKLFF. The CDR3, as DNA: TGTGCCAGCAGCCCCCAGGGGAGTAATGAAAAACTGTTTTTT.

Remarks on this clonotype: The final CDR3 position lacks the conserved phenylalanine or tryptophan, pointing to a likely read error. The chain carries TRBV7-2 and TRBJ2-1, with D maybe TRBD2 (6 bases). The CDR3 length is 15 residues. Deletions cut 5 bases from V and 4 bases from J, with 15 bases between. CDR1 and CDR2 from the germline V gene are SGHTA and FQGNSA. The CDR3 here is CASSPGRDQYNEQFC. As DNA, the CDR3 is TGTGCCAGCAGCCCAGGGCGGGATCAATACAATGAGCAGTTCTGC.

This clonotype occurred a few times. This chain joins TRBV27 and TRBJ2-5, with D possibly called TRBD1 or TRBD2 (5 bases each). The CDR3 is 17 amino acids. Germline V gene sequence: CDR1 MNHEY, CDR2 SMNVEV (reference sequence). V lost 2 bases to trimming and J lost 4 bases, with 20 bases between them. The CDR3 sequence is CASSLRGTLGARETQYF. Here the CDR3 DNA reads TGTGCCAGCAGTTTACGGGGCACACTAGGGGCCAGAGAGACCCAGTACTTC.

This clonotype was counted a few times. The rearrangement uses TRBV28 and TRBJ1-2; D is ambiguous. CDR3 length equals 14 residues. Germline CDR1 is MDHEN and CDR2 is SYDVKM. V was pared by 5 bases and J by 2 bases, with 12 bases between. CDR3 sequence reads: CASSTPAENYGYTF. The CDR3 nucleotides read TGTGCCAGCAGTACCCCGGCAGAAAACTATGGCTACACCTTC.

Turning to this clonotype: Germline is not matched at one junction end, which may reflect a read error. This chain joins TRBV6-6 and TRBJ2-7; either TRBD1 or TRBD2 may supply D (5 bases each). The CDR3 is 13 residues long. Germline V gives CDR1 MNHNY, CDR2 SVGAGI (reference sequence). CDR3 sequence: CARSYGAAYEQYF. The CDR3 coding sequence is TGTGCCAGAAGTTACGGGGCAGCCTACGAGCAGTACTTC.

The table lists this clonotype with a count of one. This CDR3 fails to terminate in the conserved phenylalanine or tryptophan, so it likely reflects a read error. The CDR3 reads CASSWTSGGSDTQYY. DNA of the CDR3: TGTGCCAGCAGTTGGACTAGCGGGGGATCAGATACGCAGTATTAT. The chain uses TRBV28 and TRBJ2-3; 13 bases align to TRBD2. Germline V CDR1 and CDR2: MDHEN, SYDVKM. This CDR3 has 15 residues. With 4 bases clipped from V and 4 bases from J, the junction kept 2 bases outside the gene matches.

In regard to this clonotype: The junction departs from germline at one end; a sequencing error may be responsible. This chain joins TRBV7-9 and TRBJ1-4; 7 positions agree with TRBD1. This CDR3 comprises 17 residues. Germline values: CDR1 SEHNR, CDR2 FQNEAQ (reference sequence). The CDR3 region is CAGSLTRQGGSNEKLFF. Here the CDR3 DNA reads TGTGCCGGCAGCTTAACCCGACAGGGTGGGTCTAATGAAAAACTGTTTTTT.

V usage is TRBV7-2 and J usage is TRBJ2-7; either TRBD1 or TRBD2 may supply D (5 bases each). Germline assignment: CDR1 SGHTA and CDR2 FQGNSA. The V gene lost 1 base and the J gene lost 4 bases, with 8 bases spanning the gap. The CDR3 extends over 13 amino acids. CDR3 coding DNA: TGTGCCAGCAGCTTAGGCAGGGAGTACGAGCAGTACTTC. The encoded protein is CASSLGREYEQYF.

This clonotype was counted a few times. V and J are TRBV6-1 and TRBJ2-3; D is perhaps TRBD1 (5 bases). The CDR3 length is 16 residues. Trimming pared 5 bases from V and 2 bases from J, leaving 17 bases between. Germline V lookup: CDR1 MNHNS, CDR2 SASEGT. The CDR3 loop is CASSINGADDTDTQYF. CDR3 DNA sequence: TGTGCCAGCAGTATTAATGGGGCTGACGACACAGATACGCAGTATTTT.

This clonotype was observed a handful of times. The chain recombines TRBV11-1 with TRBJ1-6; D gene ambiguous. The CDR3 loop spans 15 amino acids. V lost 1 base and J lost 7, with 11 bases in between. Germline V gene sequence: CDR1 SGHAT, CDR2 FQDESV (reference sequence). The CDR3 region has the DNA TGTGCCAGCAGCTTAGGCGGCGCCACCAATTCACCCCTCCACTTT. Its translation is CASSLGGATNSPLHF.

This clonotype was seen only a few times. The chain recombines TRBV11-2 with TRBJ2-1; tentatively, D is TRBD2 (7 bases). In germline, CDR1 is SGHAT, CDR2 FQNNGV. Trimming left V 4 bases short and J 4 bases short, with 20 bases between. The CDR3 consists of 17 residues. The CDR3 reads CASSSARGAEIYNEQFF. The CDR3 nucleotides read TGTGCCAGCAGCTCGGCACGGGGGGCGGAGATATACAATGAGCAGTTCTTC. Drawing the rest from reference TRBV11-2 and TRBJ2-1, the complete variable domain is EAGVAQSPRYKIIEKRQSVAFWCNPISGHATLYWYQQILGQGPKLLIQFQNNGVVDDSQLPKDRFSAERLKGVDSTLKIQPAKLEDSAVYLCASSSARGAEIYNEQFFGPGTRLTVL.

This clonotype has just a few counts. The chain carries TRBV27 and TRBJ2-1, with 7 bases identical to TRBD2. Losses at the gene ends were 6 bases for V and 6 bases for J; bases not matched to a gene: 14. This CDR3 is built from 16 residues. Germline V CDR1 and CDR2: MNHEY, SMNVEV (reference sequence). This CDR3 is CASSLIGGRGGNEQFF. The CDR3 nucleotides read TGTGCCAGCAGCCTCATCGGTGGGAGGGGAGGCAATGAGCAGTTCTTC.

This clonotype has just a few counts. The chain recombines TRBV5-1 with TRBJ1-1; the match to TRBD1 covers 7 bases. CDR1 SGHRS and CDR2 YFSETQ come from the germline V gene. The CDR3 length is 14 residues. J lost 3 bases, V lost 3 bases, and 5 bases had no gene match. CDR3 sequence (DNA): TGCGCCAGCAGCTCGTCGACAGGGTACACTGAAGCTTTCTTT. Translating gives CASSSSTGYTEAFF.

A note on this clonotype: The junction and the germline gene differ at one end; a read error may be behind it. The genes are TRBV20-1 and TRBJ2-7, with 10 nucleotides matching TRBD2. The CDR3 loop spans 15 amino acids. Germline V lookup: CDR1 DFQATT, CDR2 SNEGSKA (reference sequence). In nucleotides, the CDR3 is TGCAGTGCCGAACTCTTAGCGGGGGGCTCCTACGAGCATTACTTC. This translates into CSAELLAGGSYEHYF.

The rearrangement links TRBV29-1 to TRBJ2-3; D is possibly TRBD2 (6 bases). The germline V and J ends were trimmed by 3 bases and 4 bases, with 17 bases remaining between them. The germline gives CDR1 SQVTM, CDR2 ANQGSEA. This CDR3 comprises 15 residues. CDR3 region: CSVDSVEGGPDTQYF. The DNA of the CDR3 is TGCAGCGTTGATTCCGTTGAAGGAGGGCCAGATACGCAGTATTTT.

Comments on this clonotype: The CDR3 ends on some other residue instead of the conserved phenylalanine or tryptophan, so this is likely a read error. The V and J genes are TRBV7-6 and TRBJ2-1, with 8 positions matching TRBD2. Trimming at V came to 5 bases and at J to 10 bases, leaving 13 bases not matched to a gene. In germline, CDR1 is SGHVS, CDR2 FNYEAQ. This CDR3 has 15 amino acids. CDR3 coding DNA: TGTGCCAGCAGCCCCGGGGGACTAGTGGGCAAGGAGCAGTTCTGC. Translated: CASSPGGLVGKEQFC.

V gene TRBV6-8 combines with J gene TRBJ1-1, with no clear D. V was shortened by 0 bases and J by 4 bases, with 18 bases between the two germline ends. This CDR3 comprises 17 residues. Germline V gene sequence: CDR1 MNHGY, CDR2 SAAAGT. CDR3 DNA sequence: TGTGCCAGCAGTTACTCATTGGGGAACGGGCCGACCACTGAAGCTTTCTTT. Its translation is CASSYSLGNGPTTEAFF.

The rearrangement joins TRBV19 to TRBJ2-1; tentative D call: TRBD2 (6 bases). The CDR3 runs to 15 residues. V gave up 5 bases and J gave up 0 bases, with 11 bases separating them. Germline V gene sequence: CDR1 LNHDA, CDR2 SQIVND (reference sequence). For the CDR3, the DNA is TGTGCCAGTAGTCCCGGACTACCCTCCTACAATGAGCAGTTCTTC. It specifies CASSPGLPSYNEQFF.